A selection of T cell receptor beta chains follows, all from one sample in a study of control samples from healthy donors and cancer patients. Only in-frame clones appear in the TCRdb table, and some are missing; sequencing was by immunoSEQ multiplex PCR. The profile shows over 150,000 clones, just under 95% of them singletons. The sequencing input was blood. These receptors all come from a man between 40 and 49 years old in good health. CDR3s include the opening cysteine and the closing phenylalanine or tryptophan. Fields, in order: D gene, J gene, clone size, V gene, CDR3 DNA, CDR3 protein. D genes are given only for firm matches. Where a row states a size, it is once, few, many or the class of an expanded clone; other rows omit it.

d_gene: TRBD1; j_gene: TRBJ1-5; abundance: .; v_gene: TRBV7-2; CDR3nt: TGTGCCAGCAGTATCGGACAGGGGGTGGGCAATCAGCCCCAGCATTTT; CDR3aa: CASSIGQGVGNQPQHF
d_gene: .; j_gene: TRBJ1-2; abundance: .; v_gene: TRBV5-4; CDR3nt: TGTGCCAGCAGCTACCGGACTGACACGAGGTATGGCTACACCTTC; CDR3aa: CASSYRTDTRYGYTF
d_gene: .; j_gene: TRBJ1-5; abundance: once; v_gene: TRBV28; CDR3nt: TGTGCCAGCAGTTTATCTGTGGGCAGCTATCAGCCCCAGCATTTT; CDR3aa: CASSLSVGSYQPQHF
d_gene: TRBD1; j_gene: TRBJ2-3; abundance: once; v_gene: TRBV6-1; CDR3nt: TGTGCCAGCAGTGACAGGGGGATAACAGATACGCAGTATTTT; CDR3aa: CASSDRGITDTQYF
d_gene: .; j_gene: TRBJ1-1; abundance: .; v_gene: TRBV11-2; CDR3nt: TGTGCCAGCAGCTTAACGTCGCCGAACACTGAAGCTTTCTTT; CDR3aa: CASSLTSPNTEAFF
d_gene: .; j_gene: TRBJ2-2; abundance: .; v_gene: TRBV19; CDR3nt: TGTGCCAGTGGTATTTATGCCGTTAACACCGGGGAGCTGTTTTTT; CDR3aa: CASGIYAVNTGELFF
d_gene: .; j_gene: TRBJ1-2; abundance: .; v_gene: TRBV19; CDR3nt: TGTGCCAGTAGTAAGGAAGGGGTAGGAGGCTACACCTTC; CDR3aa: CASSKEGVGGYTF
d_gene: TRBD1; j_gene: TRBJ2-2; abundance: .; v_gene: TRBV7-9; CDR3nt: TGTGCCAGCAGCGGCTACCGGGACAGGGGTTACACCGGGGAGCTGTTTTTT; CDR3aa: CASSGYRDRGYTGELFF
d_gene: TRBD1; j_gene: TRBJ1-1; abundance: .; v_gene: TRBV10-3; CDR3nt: TGTGCCATCAGTCAACAGGGGGGCGGCACTGAAGCTTTCTTT; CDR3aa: CAISQQGGGTEAFF
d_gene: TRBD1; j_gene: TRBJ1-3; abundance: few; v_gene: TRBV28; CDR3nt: TGTGCCAGCAGTTTGTTACGCAGGGGGCTTGGAAACACCATATATTTT; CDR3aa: CASSLLRRGLGNTIYF
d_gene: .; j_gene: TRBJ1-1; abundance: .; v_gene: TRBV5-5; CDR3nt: TGTGCCAGCACCCCCTCAGGGCGGTCCCACATGAACACTGAAGCTTTCTTT; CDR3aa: CASTPSGRSHMNTEAFF
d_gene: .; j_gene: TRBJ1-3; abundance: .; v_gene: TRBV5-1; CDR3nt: TGCGCCAGCAGCTTGGGCCCAGGACCCTCTGGAAACACCATATATTTT; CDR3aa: CASSLGPGPSGNTIYF
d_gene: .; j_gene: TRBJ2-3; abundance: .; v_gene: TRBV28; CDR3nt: TGTGCCAGCTGGGAGTCCTTCACAGATACGCAGTATTTT; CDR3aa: CASWESFTDTQYF
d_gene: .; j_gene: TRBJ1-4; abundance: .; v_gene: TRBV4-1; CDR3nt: TGCGCCAGCAGCCCCTCGGTCAGGCTTGCCGAAAAACTGTTTTTT; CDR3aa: CASSPSVRLAEKLFF
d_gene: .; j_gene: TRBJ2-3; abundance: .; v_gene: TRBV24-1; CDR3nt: TGTGCCACCAGTGATTTGCGGGCAGATACGCAGTATTTT; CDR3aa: CATSDLRADTQYF
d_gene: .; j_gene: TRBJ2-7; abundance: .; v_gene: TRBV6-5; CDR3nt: TGTGCCAGCAGTTACTCGGCGGTAAGCTCCTACGAGCAGTACTTC; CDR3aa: CASSYSAVSSYEQYF
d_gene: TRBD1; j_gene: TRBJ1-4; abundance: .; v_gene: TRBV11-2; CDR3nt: TGTGCCAGCAGCCGTGGACAGGAGTTTAATGAAAAACTGTTTTTT; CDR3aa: CASSRGQEFNEKLFF
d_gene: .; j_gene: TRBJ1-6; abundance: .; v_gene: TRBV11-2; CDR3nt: TGTGCCAGCAGCCTGGGGTTGCTGAATTCACCCCTCCACTTT; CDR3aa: CASSLGLLNSPLHF
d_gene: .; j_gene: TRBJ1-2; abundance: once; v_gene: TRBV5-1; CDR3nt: TGCGCCAGCAGCTGGACGGGGGAGGGGGATGGCTACACCTTC; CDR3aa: CASSWTGEGDGYTF
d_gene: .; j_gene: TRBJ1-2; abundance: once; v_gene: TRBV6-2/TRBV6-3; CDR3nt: TGTGCCAGCAGTGAGCCGGGACAAGTCTATGGCTACACCTTC; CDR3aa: CASSEPGQVYGYTF
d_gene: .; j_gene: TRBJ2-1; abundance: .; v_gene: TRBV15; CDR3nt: TGTGCCACCAGAGATCCCGGGACTGACAATGAGCAGTTCTTC; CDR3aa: CATRDPGTDNEQFF
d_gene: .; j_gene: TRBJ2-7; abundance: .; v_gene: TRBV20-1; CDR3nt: TGCAGTGCTAGAGATGGGGCTGAGCAGTACTTC; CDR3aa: CSARDGAEQYF
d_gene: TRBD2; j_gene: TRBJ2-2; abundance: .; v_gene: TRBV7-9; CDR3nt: TGTGCCAGCAGCCCAACCGCGGGGGGGCGCACCGGGGAGCTGTTTTTT; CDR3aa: CASSPTAGGRTGELFF
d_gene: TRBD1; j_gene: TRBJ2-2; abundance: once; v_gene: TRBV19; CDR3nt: TGTGCCAGTAGTCTCAACCGAGGGACAGCCACCGGGGAGCTGTTTTTT; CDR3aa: CASSLNRGTATGELFF
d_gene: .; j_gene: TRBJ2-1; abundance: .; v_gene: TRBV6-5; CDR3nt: TGTGCCAGCACTCGACCTGGGGCAGGAGTGCAGTTCTTC; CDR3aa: CASTRPGAGVQFF
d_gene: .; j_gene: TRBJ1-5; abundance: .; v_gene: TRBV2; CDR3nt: TGTGCCAGCAGCCCCCAGGGGAATAGCAATCAGCCCCAGCATTTT; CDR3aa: CASSPQGNSNQPQHF
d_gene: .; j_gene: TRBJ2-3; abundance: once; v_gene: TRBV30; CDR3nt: TGTGCCTGGAGACGGAGAGGAGATACGCAGTATTTT; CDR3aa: CAWRRRGDTQYF
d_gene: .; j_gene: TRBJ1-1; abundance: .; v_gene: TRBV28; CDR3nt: TGTGCCAGCACCTCCGGGAACACTGAAGCTTTCTTT; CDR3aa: CASTSGNTEAFF
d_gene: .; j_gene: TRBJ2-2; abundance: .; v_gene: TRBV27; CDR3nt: TGTGCCAGCGGGAACACCGGGGAGCTGTTTTTT; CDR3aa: CASGNTGELFF
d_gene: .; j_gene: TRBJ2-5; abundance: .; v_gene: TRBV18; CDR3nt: TGTGCCAGCTCATCCCAAGAGACCCAGTACTTC; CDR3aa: CASSSQETQYF
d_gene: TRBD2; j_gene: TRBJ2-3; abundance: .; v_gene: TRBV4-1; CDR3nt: TGCGCCAGCGGCTTTGTGGGGCGGGGGGTCACAGATACGCAGTATTTT; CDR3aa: CASGFVGRGVTDTQYF
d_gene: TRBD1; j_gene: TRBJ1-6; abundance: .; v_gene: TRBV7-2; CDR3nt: TGTGCCAGCAGCCCCCGTCCCGGGACAGGGAATTCACCCCTCCACTTT; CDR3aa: CASSPRPGTGNSPLHF
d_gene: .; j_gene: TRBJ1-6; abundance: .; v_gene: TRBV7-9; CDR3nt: TGTGCCAGCAGCTTAGGCGTCGGGGTTAATTCACCCCTCCACTTT; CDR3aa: CASSLGVGVNSPLHF
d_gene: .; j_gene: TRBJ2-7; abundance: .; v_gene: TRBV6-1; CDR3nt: TGTGCCAGCAGTGAAAGACGGGGATACGAGCAGTACTTC; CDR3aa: CASSERRGYEQYF
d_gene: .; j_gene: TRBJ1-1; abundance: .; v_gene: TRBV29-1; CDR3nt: TGCAGCGTTGATAGGTGGGGTGAAGCTTTCTTT; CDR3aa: CSVDRWGEAFF
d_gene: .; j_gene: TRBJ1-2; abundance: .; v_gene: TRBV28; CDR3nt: TGTGCCAGCAGTACCCGACAGGATGGCTACACCTTC; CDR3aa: CASSTRQDGYTF
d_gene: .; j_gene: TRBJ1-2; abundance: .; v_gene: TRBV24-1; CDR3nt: TGTGCCACCCCGATCGAACCCCGAGGGGATGGCTACACCTTC; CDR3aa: CATPIEPRGDGYTF
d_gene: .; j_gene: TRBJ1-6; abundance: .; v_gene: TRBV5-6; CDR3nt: TGTGCCAGCAGCCCAGGGACACCTTCACCCCTCCACTTT; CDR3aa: CASSPGTPSPLHF
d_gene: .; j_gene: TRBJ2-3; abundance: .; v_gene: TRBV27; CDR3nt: TGTGCCAGCAGTCCGGTGTTGCTAGCGGATACGCAGTATTTT; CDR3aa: CASSPVLLADTQYF
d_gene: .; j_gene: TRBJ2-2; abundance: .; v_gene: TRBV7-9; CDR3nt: TGTGCCAGCAGCTTAGGAGGAAGTGGCGGGGAGCTGTTTTTT; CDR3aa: CASSLGGSGGELFF
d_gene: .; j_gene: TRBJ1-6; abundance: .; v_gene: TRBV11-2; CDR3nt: TGTGCCAGCAGCTTAGTCGCGGGGCAATCACCCCTCCACTTT; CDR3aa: CASSLVAGQSPLHF